This T cell receptor (beta chain) was obtained from a study of CD8 T cells in Susac syndrome. The controls, all healthy donors, were matched for age and sex. TEMRA cells were FACS-enriched, while CD8+ and CD4+ T cells were negatively isolated. With 8 bases removed from V and 2 bases from J, the gap between germline ends came to 11 bases. The CDR3 has 13 residues. Reverse transcription of roughly 0.5 to 1 ug RNA used random hexamers. An immunoSEQ multiplex PCR amplified TCR beta CDR3 over 54 Vbeta and 13 Jbeta. TCRdb itself ran the immunoSEQ multiplex PCR reads through MiXCR, one entry per CDR3 protein. The table includes about 200,000 distinct CDR3 sequences, roughly 94% detected once.

The TCR comes from a human donor in good health. J is TRBJ2-3 and V is TRBV12-3 or TRBV12-4; no firm D call. The sequencing sample was made of CD4+ T cells from PBMCs. The CDR3 sequence: CASQQQITDTQYF. CDR3 coding DNA: TGTGCCAGCCAACAACAGATCACAGATACGCAGTATTTT.